Below, 10 T cell receptor beta chains from the same sample are listed, as sequenced in a study of cytomegalovirus exposure and HLA in healthy donors (dated by TCRdb to 2016 to 2017). The method was the immunoSEQ multiplex PCR assay. This is the immuneACCESS table as TCRdb keeps it, with only in-frame sequences that have V and J called. A part of the clones is gone; compared with another copy, unresolved V genes explain less than half, and the rest is unexplained. Across this sample there are around 70,000 clones, with roughly nine tenths seen only once. Roughly 3.1% of the sample is taken by the ten largest. The sample taken for sequencing was PBMCs. All receptors derive from a man between 18 and 35 years old in good health and CMV-seronegative.

The chain combines TRBV10-1 with TRBJ2-2; maybe TRBD1 (5 bases). Trimming left V 3 bases short and J 4 bases short, with 12 bases between. The CDR3 has 15 residues. Germline values: CDR1 WNHNN, CDR2 SYGVQD (reference sequence). CDR3 in amino acids: CASSDCDRRTGELFF. The CDR3 region has the DNA TGCGCCAGCAGTGATTGTGACAGACGCACCGGGGAGCTGTTTTTT.

V and J are TRBV9 and TRBJ2-1; 8 bases match TRBD2. The CDR3 covers 15 residues. CDR1 SGDLS and CDR2 YYNGEE come from the germline V gene. Trimming removed 0 bases from V and 2 bases from J; junction bases left unmatched: 1. The CDR3 DNA is TGTGCCAGCAGCGTAGAACTAGCGGCCTACAATGAGCAGTTCTTC. The encoded protein is CASSVELAAYNEQFF.

The J gene is TRBJ2-3, the V gene TRBV6-5; 7 bases map to TRBD1. With V trimmed by 7 bases and J by 2 bases, 9 bases remained unmatched. This CDR3 comprises 15 residues. Germline V gene lookup returns CDR1 MNHEY and CDR2 SVGAGI. The CDR3 loop reads CASTKTGAPTDTQYF. DNA for the CDR3: TGTGCCAGCACCAAAACAGGGGCCCCCACAGATACGCAGTATTTT.

The rearrangement joins TRBV2 to TRBJ2-3, with a weak D call TRBD1 (6 bases). V lost 1 base and J 2 bases, leaving 13 bases between the germline ends. Germline CDR1 reads SNHLY; CDR2 reads FYNNEI. This CDR3 has 16 residues. The CDR3 is CASSEDLRGVTDTQYF. CDR3 DNA sequence: TGTGCCAGCAGTGAAGATCTCAGGGGAGTCACAGATACGCAGTATTTT.

The chain employs TRBV28 and TRBJ2-7, with D tentatively TRBD1 (6 bases). CDR3 length: 18 amino acids. The ends were cut back, 8 bases at V and 3 bases at J, with 29 bases in the middle. Germline values: CDR1 MDHEN, CDR2 SYDVKM. The chain's CDR3 is CASRRLSMAGTTNYEQYF. CDR3 sequence (DNA): TGTGCCAGCCGGCGGCTATCGATGGCCGGGACAACAAACTACGAGCAGTACTTC.

The rearrangement joins TRBV18 to TRBJ2-3; 9 bases line up with TRBD1. Losses at the gene ends were 6 bases for V and 5 bases for J; bases not matched to a gene: 6. There are 14 residues in the CDR3. Germline loops: CDR1 KGHSH, CDR2 LQKENI. CDR3 sequence: CASSAGQGGDTQYF. The CDR3 DNA sequence: TGTGCCAGCTCGGCGGGACAGGGAGGAGATACGCAGTATTTT. Together with reference TRBV18 and TRBJ2-3, the CDR3 gives the full variable domain: NAGVMQNPRHLVRRRGQEARLRCSPMKGHSHVYWYRQLPEEGLKFMVYLQKENIIDESGMPKERFSAEFPKEGPSILRIQQVVRGDSAAYFCASSAGQGGDTQYFGPGTRLTVL.

The gene calls are TRBV30 and TRBJ1-1; D is possibly TRBD1 (5 bases). V was trimmed by 0 bases and J by 9 bases, leaving 8 bases between them. Germline values: CDR1 GTSNPN, CDR2 SVGIG (reference sequence). CDR3 length: 11 amino acids. This chain's CDR3 is CAWSVGVKAFF. The CDR3 nucleotides read TGTGCCTGGAGTGTAGGGGTTAAAGCTTTCTTT.

Here the CDR3 DNA reads TGTGCCAGCAGCCCGGGGACAGGGAGTAACTATGGCTACACCTTC. Encoded protein: CASSPGTGSNYGYTF. V and J are TRBV9 and TRBJ1-2; 9 nucleotides agree with TRBD1. Trimming took 4 bases from V and 1 from J; bases not matched to a gene: 5. The V gene's germline CDR1 is SGDLS and CDR2 YYNGEE. CDR3 length: 15 amino acids.

This chain uses TRBV10-3 with TRBJ2-1; 10 nucleotides line up with TRBD1. This CDR3 region has 14 residues. Germline V gene lookup returns CDR1 ENHRY and CDR2 SYGVKD. The V gene end was trimmed by 10 bases and the J gene end by 9 bases; junction bases not matched to a gene: 12. This chain's CDR3 is CATSGQGEIVEQFF. The CDR3 DNA reads as TGTGCCACCTCTGGACAGGGGGAAATCGTTGAGCAGTTCTTC.

V gene TRBV10-3 combines with J gene TRBJ1-1; D gene unclear. CDR1 and CDR2 from the germline V gene are ENHRY and SYGVKD. The length of the CDR3 is 11 residues. With 6 bases removed from V and 8 bases from J, the gap between germline ends came to 10 bases. CDR3 DNA sequence: TGTGCCATCAGGGCGGTGAACGAAGCTTTCTTT. Translating it yields CAIRAVNEAFF.